This T cell receptor (beta chain) was captured by sequencing in a study of PD-L1 blockade in urothelial cancer. Here immunoSEQ multiplex PCR was the method, and the copy in TCRdb shows in-frame clones only, minus some. The sample has tens of thousands of clones, 82% seen once. Germline V lookup: CDR1 SGHRS, CDR2 YFSETQ. The CDR3 contains 15 residues. Trimming left V 1 base short and J 4 bases short, with 11 bases between. The V call is TRBV5-1, the J call TRBJ2-2; TRBD1 might be the D (6 bases). This receptor was taken from a man between 65 and 85 years old with urothelial cancer. The sequenced sample was PBMCs, obtained around atezolizumab (anti-PD-L1) treatment. The CDR3 loop reads CASSLTQGSTGELFF. In DNA, the CDR3 is TGCGCCAGCAGCTTGACCCAGGGGAGCACCGGGGAGCTGTTTTTT.